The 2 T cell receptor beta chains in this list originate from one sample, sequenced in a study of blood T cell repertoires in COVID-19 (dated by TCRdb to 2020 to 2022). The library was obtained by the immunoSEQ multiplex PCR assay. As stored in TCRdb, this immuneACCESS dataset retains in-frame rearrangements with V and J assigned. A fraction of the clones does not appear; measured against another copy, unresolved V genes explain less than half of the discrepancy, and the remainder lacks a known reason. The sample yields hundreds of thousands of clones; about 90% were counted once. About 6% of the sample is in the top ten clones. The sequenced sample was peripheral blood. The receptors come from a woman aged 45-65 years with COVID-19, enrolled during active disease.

The CDR3 protein is CASSPLAGGWYNEQFF. CDR3 sequence (DNA): TGTGCCAGCAGTCCTTTAGCGGGAGGCTGGTACAATGAGCAGTTCTTC. The chain is built from TRBV27 and TRBJ2-1; 10 bases fit TRBD2. This CDR3 is built from 16 residues. The V and J ends lost 5 bases and 4 bases, in that order; junction bases with no gene match: 8. Looked up from germline, CDR1 is MNHEY and CDR2 is SMNVEV (reference sequence).

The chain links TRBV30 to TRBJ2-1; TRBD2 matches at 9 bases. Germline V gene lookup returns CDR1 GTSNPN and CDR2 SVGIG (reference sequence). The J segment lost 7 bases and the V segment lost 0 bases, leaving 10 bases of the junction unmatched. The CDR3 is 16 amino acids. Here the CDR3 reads CAWSVLRGRDSNEQFF. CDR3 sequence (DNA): TGTGCCTGGAGTGTTTTGCGCGGGAGGGATAGTAATGAGCAGTTCTTC.